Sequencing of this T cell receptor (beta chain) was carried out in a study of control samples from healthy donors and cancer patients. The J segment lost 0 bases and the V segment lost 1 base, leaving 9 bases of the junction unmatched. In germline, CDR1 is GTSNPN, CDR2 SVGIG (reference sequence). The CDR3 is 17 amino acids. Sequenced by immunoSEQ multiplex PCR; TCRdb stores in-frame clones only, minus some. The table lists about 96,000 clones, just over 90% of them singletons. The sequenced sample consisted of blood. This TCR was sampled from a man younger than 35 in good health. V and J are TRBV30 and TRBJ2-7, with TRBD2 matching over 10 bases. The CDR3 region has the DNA TGTGCCTGGAGTGCAAGTCGGACTAGCGGATACTCCTACGAGCAGTACTTC. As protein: CAWSASRTSGYSYEQYF.